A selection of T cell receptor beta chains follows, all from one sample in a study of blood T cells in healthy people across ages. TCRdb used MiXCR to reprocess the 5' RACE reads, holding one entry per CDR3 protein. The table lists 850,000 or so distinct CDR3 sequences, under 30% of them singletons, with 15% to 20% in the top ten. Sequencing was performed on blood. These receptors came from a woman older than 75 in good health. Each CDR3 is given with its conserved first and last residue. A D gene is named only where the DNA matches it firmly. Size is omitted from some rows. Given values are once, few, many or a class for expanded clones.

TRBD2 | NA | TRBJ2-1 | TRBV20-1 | TGCAGTGCAGTCGGACTAGCGGATGAGCAGTTCTTC | CSAVGLADEQFF
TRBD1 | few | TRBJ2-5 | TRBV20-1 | TGCAGTGCTAGATTTGCGGACAGGGTTATCCATGAGCAGTACTTC | CSARFADRVIHEQYF
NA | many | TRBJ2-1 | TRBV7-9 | TGTGCCAGCAGCTTAGCACAGGGAGGCTCCTACAATGAGCAGTTCTTC | CASSLAQGGSYNEQFF
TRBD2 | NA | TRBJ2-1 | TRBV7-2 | TGTGCCAGCAGGGGACTAGCGGGGGGGAATTACAATGAGCAGTTCTTC | CASRGLAGGNYNEQFF
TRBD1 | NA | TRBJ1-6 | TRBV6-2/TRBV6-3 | TGTGCCAGCAAGATCCCGGGACAGGGAGTTTCACCCCTCCACTTT | CASKIPGQGVSPLHF
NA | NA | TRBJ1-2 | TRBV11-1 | TGTACCAGCAGCTTCGCAGGGCTGGGCTACACCTTC | CTSSFAGLGYTF
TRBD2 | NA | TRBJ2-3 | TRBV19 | TGTGCCAGTACCCGACTAGCGGGGGCGGAGGGTACGCAGTATTTT | CASTRLAGAEGTQYF
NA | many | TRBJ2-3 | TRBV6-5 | TGTGCCAGCAGTTACCAGGGACACATCTCTAGCACAGATACGCAGTATTTT | CASSYQGHISSTDTQYF
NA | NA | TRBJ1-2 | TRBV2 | TGTGCCAGCATCCCCCTCCAGGGGACCTATGGCTACACCTTC | CASIPLQGTYGYTF
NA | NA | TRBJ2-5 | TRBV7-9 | TGTGCCACGGCCGCGGGACTCCAAAGAAACCAGTACTTC | CATAAGLQRNQYF
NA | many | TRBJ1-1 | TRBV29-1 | TGCAGCGTTGAGCGGACAGTGAACACTGAAGCTTTCTTT | CSVERTVNTEAFF
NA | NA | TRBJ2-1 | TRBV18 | TGTGCCAGCTCCCCTAGGGTAGTGGTGAACAATGAGCAGTTCTTC | CASSPRVVVNNEQFF
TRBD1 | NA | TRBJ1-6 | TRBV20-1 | TGCAGTACTAGCCCGACAGGGGGAGATTCACCCCTCCACTTT | CSTSPTGGDSPLHF
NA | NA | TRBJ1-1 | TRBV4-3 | TGCGCCAGCAGCCGGCAAACAGGGAACACTGAAGCTTTCTTT | CASSRQTGNTEAFF
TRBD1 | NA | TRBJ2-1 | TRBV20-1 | TGCAGTGCTAGGTTCGGACAGGGGTACAATGAGCAGTTCTTC | CSARFGQGYNEQFF
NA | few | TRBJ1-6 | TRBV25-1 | TGTGCCAGCAGTGAATCTAGCAGGAGCTCCTATAATTCACCCCTCCACTTT | CASSESSRSSYNSPLHF
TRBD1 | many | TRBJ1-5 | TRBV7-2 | TGTGCCAGCAGCTCCGACAGGGGTCCCAATCAGCCCCAGCATTTT | CASSSDRGPNQPQHF
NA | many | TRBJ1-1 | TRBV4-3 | TGCGCCAGCAGCCAAGAACAGAACACTGAAGCTTTCTTT | CASSQEQNTEAFF
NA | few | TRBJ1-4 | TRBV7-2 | TGTGCCAGCAGCCCGCGACCGGGTTCTGGGGAAAAACTGTTTTTT | CASSPRPGSGEKLFF
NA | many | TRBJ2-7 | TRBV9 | TGTGCCAGCAGCGTACTGGCAGGAACAGGGAGCGAGCAGTACTTC | CASSVLAGTGSEQYF
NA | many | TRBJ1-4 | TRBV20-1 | TGCAGTGCTAGAGATCCGGGGGGCGGTGAAAAACTGTTTTTT | CSARDPGGGEKLFF
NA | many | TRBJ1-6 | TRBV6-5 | TGTGCCAGCAGTTACTCGTATAATTCACCCCTCCACTTT | CASSYSYNSPLHF
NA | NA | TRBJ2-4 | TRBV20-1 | TGCAGTGCTAAGTCAGGGGTGGAAAACATTCAGTACTTC | CSAKSGVENIQYF
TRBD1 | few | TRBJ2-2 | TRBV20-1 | TGCAGTGCTAGAGAGCCTCTGACAGGGAGCGCCGGGGAGCTGTTTTTT | CSAREPLTGSAGELFF
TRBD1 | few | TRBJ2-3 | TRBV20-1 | TGCAGTGCGCCGGACAGGGGGTTTGCAGATACGCAGTATTTT | CSAPDRGFADTQYF
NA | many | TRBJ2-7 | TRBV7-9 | TGTGCCAGCAGCTTAGACGGCGGAAGGGTGTACTTC | CASSLDGGRVYF
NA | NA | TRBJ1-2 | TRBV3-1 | TGTGCCAGCAGCCACAACCTGGGGGTAGGAGACGGCTACACCTTC | CASSHNLGVGDGYTF
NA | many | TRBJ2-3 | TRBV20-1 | TGCAGTGCACCTACTCGGGACCTCACAGATACGCAGTATTTT | CSAPTRDLTDTQYF
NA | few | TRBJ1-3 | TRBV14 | TGTGCCAGCAGCAAAGGCGACACCATATATTTT | CASSKGDTIYF
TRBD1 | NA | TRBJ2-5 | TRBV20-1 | TGCAGTGCCAGAGACAGGGACCAAGAGACCCAGTACTTC | CSARDRDQETQYF
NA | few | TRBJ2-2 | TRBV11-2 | TGTGCCAGCAGCTGGAGGGGTACCGGGGAGCTGTTTTTT | CASSWRGTGELFF
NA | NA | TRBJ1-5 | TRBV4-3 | TGCGCCAGCAGCCAAGATATCGGGGACAATCAGCCCCAGCATTTT | CASSQDIGDNQPQHF
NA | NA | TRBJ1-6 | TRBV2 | TGTGCCAGCAGAGGTCAACTTAGCTCCTATAATTCACCCCCCCACTTT | CASRGQLSSYNSPPHF
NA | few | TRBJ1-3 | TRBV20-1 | TGCAGTGCTAGGGGGGCAAGCTCTGGAAACACCATATATTTT | CSARGASSGNTIYF
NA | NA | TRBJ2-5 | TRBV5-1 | TGCGCCAGCAGCTTGACGCAGGACCTTGTTGAGACCCAGTACTTC | CASSLTQDLVETQYF
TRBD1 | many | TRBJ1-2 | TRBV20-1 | TGCAGTGCTATCCTCCGGGACAGGGGATTGGGTGGCTACACCTTC | CSAILRDRGLGGYTF
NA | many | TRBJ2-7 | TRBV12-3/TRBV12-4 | TGTGCCAGCAGCTACGTAGACACCGGGGGCTACGAGCAGTACTTC | CASSYVDTGGYEQYF
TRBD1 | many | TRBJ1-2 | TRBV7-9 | TGTGCCACCGGGGACAGGGGGCTGGACTATGGCTACACCTTC | CATGDRGLDYGYTF
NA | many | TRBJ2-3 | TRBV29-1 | TGCAGCGCCCTGATGCGGCGGGGCACAGATACGCAGTATTTT | CSALMRRGTDTQYF
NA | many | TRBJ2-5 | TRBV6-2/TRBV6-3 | TGTGCCAGCAGGGGGGGTTCCCAGTACTTC | CASRGGSQYF
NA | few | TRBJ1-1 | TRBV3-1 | TGTGCCAGCAGCCAAGCTAGGGCCCTGAACACTGAAGCTTTCTTT | CASSQARALNTEAFF
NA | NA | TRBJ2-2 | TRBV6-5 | TGTGCCAGCAGTTACCGGGGAATGGACCAGGGAGGAAACACCGGGGAGCTGTTTTTT | CASSYRGMDQGGNTGELFF
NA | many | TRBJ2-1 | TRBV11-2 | TGTGCCAGCAGCCAGCGTATAGCCTACAATGAGCAGTTCTTC | CASSQRIAYNEQFF
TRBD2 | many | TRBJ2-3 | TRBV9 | TGTGCCAGCAGCGTAGCTGTTAGCGGGGCGGGAGATACGCAGTATTTT | CASSVAVSGAGDTQYF
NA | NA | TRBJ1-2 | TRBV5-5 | TGTGCCAGCAAGACCCCGGGCGGTGGCTACACCTTC | CASKTPGGGYTF
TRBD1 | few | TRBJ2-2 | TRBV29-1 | TGCAGTGGCCGGGACAGGGGGATCGGGGAGCTGTTTTTT | CSGRDRGIGELFF
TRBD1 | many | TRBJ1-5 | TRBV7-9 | TGTGCCAGCAGCTTCGGACAGGGAGAACAGCCCCAGCATTTT | CASSFGQGEQPQHF
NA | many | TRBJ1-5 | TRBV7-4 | TGTGCCAGCAGCTTACAGCATTTT | CASSLQHF
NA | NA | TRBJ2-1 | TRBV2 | TGTGCCAGCAGTGAAGCGTTGGGTGAGCAGTTCTTC | CASSEALGEQFF
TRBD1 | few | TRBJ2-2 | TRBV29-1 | TGCAGCGTCCGCGACAGGGGGGCGAACACCGGGGAGCTGTTTTTT | CSVRDRGANTGELFF
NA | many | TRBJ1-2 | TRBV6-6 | TGTGCCAGCCGGACCCAGGGACTTAATGGCTACACCTTC | CASRTQGLNGYTF
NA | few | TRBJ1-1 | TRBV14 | TGTGCCAGCAGCGCCCTTGGATGGCTGAACACTGAAGCTTTCTTT | CASSALGWLNTEAFF
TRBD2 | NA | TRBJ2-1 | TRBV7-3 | TGTGCCAGCAGCTCCTACGGGAGGGGGGCCGCCTACAATGAGCAGTTCTTC | CASSSYGRGAAYNEQFF